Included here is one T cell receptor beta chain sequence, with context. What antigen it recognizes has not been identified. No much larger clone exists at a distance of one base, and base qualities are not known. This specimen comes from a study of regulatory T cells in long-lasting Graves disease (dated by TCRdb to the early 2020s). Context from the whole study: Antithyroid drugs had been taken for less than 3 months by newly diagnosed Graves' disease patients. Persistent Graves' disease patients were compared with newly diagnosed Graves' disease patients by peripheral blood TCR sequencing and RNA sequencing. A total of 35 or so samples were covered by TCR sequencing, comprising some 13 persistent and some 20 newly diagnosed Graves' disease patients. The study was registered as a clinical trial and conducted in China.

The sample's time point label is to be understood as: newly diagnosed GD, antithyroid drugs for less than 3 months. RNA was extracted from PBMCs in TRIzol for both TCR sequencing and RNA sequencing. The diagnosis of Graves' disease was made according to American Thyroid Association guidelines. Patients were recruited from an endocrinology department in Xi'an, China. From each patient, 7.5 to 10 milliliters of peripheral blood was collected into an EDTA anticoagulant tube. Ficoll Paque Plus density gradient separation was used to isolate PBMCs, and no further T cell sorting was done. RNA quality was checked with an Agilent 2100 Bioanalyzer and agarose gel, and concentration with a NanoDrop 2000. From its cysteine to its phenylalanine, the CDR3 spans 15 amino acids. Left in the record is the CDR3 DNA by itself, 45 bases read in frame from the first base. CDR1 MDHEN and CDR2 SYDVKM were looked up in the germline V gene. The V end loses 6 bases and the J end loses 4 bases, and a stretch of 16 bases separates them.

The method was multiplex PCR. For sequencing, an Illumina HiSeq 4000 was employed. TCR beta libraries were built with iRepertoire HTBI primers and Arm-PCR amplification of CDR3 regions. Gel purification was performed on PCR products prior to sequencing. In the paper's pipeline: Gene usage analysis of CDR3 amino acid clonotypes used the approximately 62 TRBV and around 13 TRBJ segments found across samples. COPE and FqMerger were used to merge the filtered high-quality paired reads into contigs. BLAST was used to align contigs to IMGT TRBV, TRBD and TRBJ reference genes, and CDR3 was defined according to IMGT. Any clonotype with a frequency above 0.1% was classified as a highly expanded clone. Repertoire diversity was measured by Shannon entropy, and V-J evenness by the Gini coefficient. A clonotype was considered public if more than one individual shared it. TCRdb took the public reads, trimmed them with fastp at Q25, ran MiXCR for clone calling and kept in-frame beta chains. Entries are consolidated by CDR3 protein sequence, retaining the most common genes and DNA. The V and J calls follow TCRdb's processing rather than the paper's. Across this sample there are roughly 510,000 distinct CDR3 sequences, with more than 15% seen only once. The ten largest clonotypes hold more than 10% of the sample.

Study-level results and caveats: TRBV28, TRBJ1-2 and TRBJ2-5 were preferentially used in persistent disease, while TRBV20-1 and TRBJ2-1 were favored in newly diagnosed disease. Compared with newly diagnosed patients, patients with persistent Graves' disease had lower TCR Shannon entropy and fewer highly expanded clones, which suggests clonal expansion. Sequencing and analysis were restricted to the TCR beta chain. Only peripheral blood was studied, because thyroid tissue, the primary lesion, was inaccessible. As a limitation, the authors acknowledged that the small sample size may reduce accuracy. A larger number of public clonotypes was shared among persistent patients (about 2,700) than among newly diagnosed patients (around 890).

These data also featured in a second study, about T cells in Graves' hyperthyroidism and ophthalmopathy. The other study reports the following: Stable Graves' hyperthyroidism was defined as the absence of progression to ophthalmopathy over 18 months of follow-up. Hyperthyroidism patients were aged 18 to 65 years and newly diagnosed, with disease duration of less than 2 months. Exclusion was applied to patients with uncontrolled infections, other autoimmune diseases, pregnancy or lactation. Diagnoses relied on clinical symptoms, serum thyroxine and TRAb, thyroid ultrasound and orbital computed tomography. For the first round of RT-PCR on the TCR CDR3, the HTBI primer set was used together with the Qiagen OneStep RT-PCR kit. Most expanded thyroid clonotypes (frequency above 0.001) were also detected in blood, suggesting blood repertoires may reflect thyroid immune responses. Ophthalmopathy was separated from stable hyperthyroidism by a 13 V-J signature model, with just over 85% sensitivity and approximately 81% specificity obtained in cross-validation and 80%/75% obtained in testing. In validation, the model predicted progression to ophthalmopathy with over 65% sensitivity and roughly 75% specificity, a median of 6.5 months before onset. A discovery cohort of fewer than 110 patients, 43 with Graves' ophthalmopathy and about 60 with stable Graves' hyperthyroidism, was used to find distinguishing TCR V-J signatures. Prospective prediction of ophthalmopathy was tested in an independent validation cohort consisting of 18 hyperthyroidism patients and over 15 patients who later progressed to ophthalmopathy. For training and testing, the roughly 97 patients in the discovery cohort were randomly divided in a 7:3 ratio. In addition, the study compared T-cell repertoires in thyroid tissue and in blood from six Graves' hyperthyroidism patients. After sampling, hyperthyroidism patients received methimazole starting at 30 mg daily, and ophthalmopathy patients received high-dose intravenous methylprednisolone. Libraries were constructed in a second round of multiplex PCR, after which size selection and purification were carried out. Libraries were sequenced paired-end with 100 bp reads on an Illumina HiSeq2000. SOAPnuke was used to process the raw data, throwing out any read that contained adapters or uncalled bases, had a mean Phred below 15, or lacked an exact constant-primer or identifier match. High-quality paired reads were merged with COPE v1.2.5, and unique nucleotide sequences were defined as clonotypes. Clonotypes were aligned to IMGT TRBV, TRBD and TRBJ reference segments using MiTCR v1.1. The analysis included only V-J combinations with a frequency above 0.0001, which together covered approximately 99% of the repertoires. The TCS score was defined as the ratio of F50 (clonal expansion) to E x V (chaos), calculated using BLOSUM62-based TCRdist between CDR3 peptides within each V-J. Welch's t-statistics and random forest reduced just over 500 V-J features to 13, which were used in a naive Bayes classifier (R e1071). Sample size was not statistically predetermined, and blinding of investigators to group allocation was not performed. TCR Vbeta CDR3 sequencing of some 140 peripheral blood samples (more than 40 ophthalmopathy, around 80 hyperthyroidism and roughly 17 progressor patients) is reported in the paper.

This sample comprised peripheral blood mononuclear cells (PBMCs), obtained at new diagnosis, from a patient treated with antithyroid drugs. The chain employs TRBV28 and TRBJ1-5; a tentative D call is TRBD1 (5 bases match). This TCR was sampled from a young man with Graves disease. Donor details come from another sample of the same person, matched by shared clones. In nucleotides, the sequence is TGTGCCAGCAGGCCGTGGGGGTTGGGGAATCAGCCCCAGCATTTT. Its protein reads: CASRPWGLGNQPQHF.